Sequencing of this T cell receptor beta chain was carried out in a study of T cells in Graves' hyperthyroidism and ophthalmopathy. This clonotype was counted at least ten times. The source material, RNA transcripts, was used to amplify TCR beta CDR3 regions. First-round RT-PCR targeting the TCR CDR3 was performed with the HTBI primer set. Each CDR3 protein is one row after TCRdb ran MiXCR on the multiplex PCR reads. The table shows more than 450,000 distinct CDR3 sequences, with nearly 20% occurring only once. Fresh peripheral blood, around 9.2 ml of it, supplied the PBMCs. The germline V gene encodes CDR1 ENHRY and CDR2 SYGVKD. V was pared by 7 bases and J by 2 bases, with 10 bases of the junction left unmatched. The CDR3 contains 16 residues.

This receptor was obtained from a man between 35 and 55 years old with Graves' ophthalmopathy. This rearrangement joins TRBV10-3 to TRBJ2-7; the match to TRBD2 covers 11 bases. The sequenced sample consisted of blood. The CDR3 spells CAIKTSGSPSTYEQYF. CDR3 DNA: TGTGCCATCAAAACTAGCGGGAGCCCCAGCACCTACGAGCAGTACTTC.